These 18 T cell receptor beta chains share one sample of origin, sequenced in a study of CD8 T cells in ankylosing spondylitis. TCRdb re-analysed the 5' RACE reads in MiXCR, keeping a single row per CDR3 protein. The data show around 250,000 distinct CDR3 sequences, 30% to 40% seen once. What was sequenced was blood, either unsorted or a sorted T cell fraction (not recorded which). These receptors came from a male donor with ankylosing spondylitis or in good health (not recorded which).

CDR3 DNA sequence: TGCAGTGCTTCCCAGCGACTAGCGGGGGCCCACACCGGGGAGCTGTTTTTT. It encodes CSASQRLAGAHTGELFF. This rearrangement joins TRBV20-1 to TRBJ2-2; 12 bases agree with TRBD2. The CDR3 has 17 amino acids. CDR1 and CDR2 from the germline V gene are DFQATT and SNEGSKA (reference sequence). V trimming: 5 bases; J trimming: 3 bases; junction bases outside the gene matches: 10.

V usage is TRBV10-3 and J usage is TRBJ1-2; D is possibly TRBD1 (5 bases). Germline CDR1 is ENHRY and CDR2 is SYGVKD. V lost 7 bases to trimming and J lost 6 bases, with 9 bases between them. The CDR3 is 11 amino acids. CDR3 in DNA: TGTGCCATCAATCGGGGGGATGGCTACACCTTC. Translating gives CAINRGDGYTF.

The rearrangement uses TRBV12-3 or TRBV12-4 and TRBJ1-2; TRBD1 agrees at 9 bases. V lost 6 bases, J lost 3 bases, and 5 bases stayed unmatched. The CDR3 has 14 residues. The CDR3 region is CASSPWTGDYGYTF. The CDR3 bases are TGTGCCAGCAGCCCGTGGACAGGGGACTATGGCTACACCTTC.

V usage is TRBV12-3 or TRBV12-4 and J usage is TRBJ2-1; D perhaps matches TRBD1 (5 bases). The CDR3 covers 15 residues. V dropped 6 bases and J dropped 4 bases, with 16 bases sitting between them. Here the CDR3 DNA reads TGTGCCAGCAGCCCCCCACGACAGCCTTACAATGAGCAGTTCTTC. This encodes CASSPPRQPYNEQFF.

The chain recombines TRBV6-1 with TRBJ2-7; weak D call: TRBD1 (5 bases). The germline V gene has CDR1 MNHNS and CDR2 SASEGT. The germline V and J ends were trimmed by 5 bases and 4 bases, with 12 bases remaining between them. There are 13 residues in the CDR3. The CDR3 loop is CASSPTGAYEQYF. The DNA of the CDR3 is TGTGCCAGCAGTCCCACAGGAGCATACGAGCAGTACTTC.

The V call is TRBV10-2, the J call TRBJ2-7; tentative D call: TRBD1 (6 bases). Germline-derived CDR1 and CDR2 are WSHSY and SAAADI. Trimming stripped 8 bases from V and 4 bases from J, with 15 bases between. This CDR3 is 13 amino acids long. The CDR3 here is CASATGRQYEQYF. In nucleotides, the CDR3 is TGCGCCAGCGCGACAGGCCGGCAATACGAGCAGTACTTC.

The gene calls are TRBV11-2 and TRBJ2-7; no firm D call. Germline V gene lookup returns CDR1 SGHAT and CDR2 FQNNGV. The CDR3 totals 17 residues. V lost 3 bases and J lost 4, with 22 bases in between. Here the CDR3 DNA reads TGTGCCAGCAGCTTTATAAAGGGCTCTGATCCAGAGTACGAGCAGTACTTC. It specifies CASSFIKGSDPEYEQYF.

V gene TRBV7-2 combines with J gene TRBJ2-3, with a weak D call TRBD2 (6 bases). CDR1 SGHTA and CDR2 FQGNSA come from the germline V gene. The CDR3 has 15 amino acids. Between the trimmed V and J ends, which lost 5 bases and 0 bases, there was a span of 12 bases. The CDR3 DNA reads TGTGCCAGCAGCACCACTAGCCGGAGCACAGATACGCAGTATTTT. The encoded protein is CASSTTSRSTDTQYF. Using reference TRBV7-2 and TRBJ2-3 for the parts outside the CDR3, the full variable domain is GAGVSQSPSNKVTEKGKDVELRCDPISGHTALYWYRQSLGQGLEFLIYFQGNSAPDKSGLPSDRFSAERTGGSVSTLTIQRTQQEDSAVYLCASSTTSRSTDTQYFGPGTRLTVL.

The table lists this clonotype with a few counts. This sequence joins TRBV2 and TRBJ2-4; 8 bases agree with TRBD2. The V and J ends lost 11 bases and 7 bases, in that order; junction bases with no gene match: 10. The CDR3 has 13 residues. Germline CDR1 and CDR2: SNHLY and FYNNEI. This CDR3 reads CAARREGGNIQYF. CDR3 nucleotide sequence: TGTGCCGCCCGACGGGAGGGTGGGAACATTCAGTACTTC.

The genes are TRBV25-1 and TRBJ2-6; TRBD1 is a possible D gene (6 bases). V shed 9 bases and J shed 2 bases, with 8 bases lying between them. There are 13 residues in the CDR3. The germline V gene encodes CDR1 MGHDK and CDR2 SYGVNS. The chain's CDR3 is CASQGTGANVLTF. In DNA form, the CDR3 reads TGTGCCAGTCAGGGGACTGGGGCCAACGTCCTGACTTTC.

The chain employs TRBV29-1 and TRBJ2-3; no clear D. The V end lost 6 bases, the J end lost 0 bases, and 4 bases lay between the germline ends. The CDR3 runs to 11 residues. The germline gives CDR1 SQVTM, CDR2 ANQGSEA. For the CDR3, the DNA is TGCAGCGTAACTAGCACAGATACGCAGTATTTT. Translation: CSVTSTDTQYF.

The table lists this clonotype with a few counts. The CDR3, as DNA: TGCAGTGCGGGGCGGGGGCTTGGTGAGCAGTACTTC. Translated, it gives CSAGRGLGEQYF. The chain has TRBV20-1 and TRBJ2-7; tentatively, D is TRBD2 (7 bases). Germline CDR1 DFQATT, CDR2 SNEGSKA (reference sequence). The V and J ends lost 6 bases and 7 bases respectively, with 16 bases between them. The CDR3 covers 12 residues.

This rearrangement joins TRBV12-3 or TRBV12-4 to TRBJ1-2; 8 bases are shared with TRBD1. V lost 8 bases and J lost 5; bases outside the gene matches: 10. This CDR3 comprises 14 residues. The CDR3 here is CASLGTGWGYGYTF. CDR3 bases: TGTGCCAGCCTGGGGACAGGCTGGGGGTATGGCTACACCTTC.

This clonotype showed up just a few times. The J gene is TRBJ2-5, the V gene TRBV7-2; TRBD2 aligns across 8 bases. This CDR3 has 19 residues. Trimming cost V 0 bases and J 3 bases; bases outside gene matches: 15. Germline loops: CDR1 SGHTA, CDR2 FQGNSA. This CDR3 reads CASSLALDLRGAREETQYF. The CDR3 DNA reads TGTGCCAGCAGCTTAGCCCTGGATCTGCGGGGGGCCAGGGAAGAGACCCAGTACTTC.

This chain connects TRBV20-1 to TRBJ2-2, with D perhaps TRBD1 (8 bases). Germline V CDR1 and CDR2: DFQATT, SNEGSKA (reference sequence). The V end lost 3 bases, the J end lost 5 bases, and 13 bases lay between the germline ends. CDR3 length: 14 amino acids. The CDR3 DNA follows: TGCAGTGCTAGTACAGGGGGAGGGACCGGGGAGCTGTTTTTT. It translates to CSASTGGGTGELFF.

The sample holds a few counts of this clonotype. The V gene is TRBV10-3, the J gene TRBJ2-5; 7 bases are a match to TRBD1. Germline assignment: CDR1 ENHRY and CDR2 SYGVKD. The CDR3 has 13 amino acids. Trimming took 8 bases from V and 3 from J; bases not matched to a gene: 6. The CDR3 region is CAIRGQSEETQYF. CDR3 coding DNA: TGTGCCATCCGGGGACAGAGCGAAGAGACCCAGTACTTC.

V gene TRBV15 combines with J gene TRBJ1-5, with D hard to call. CDR3 length: 14 residues. From germline, CDR1 is LNHNV and CDR2 YYDKDF (reference sequence). V lost 4 bases and J lost 0, with 7 bases in between. This CDR3 is CATSIPNSNQPQHF. In DNA form, the CDR3 reads TGTGCCACCAGCATACCAAATAGCAATCAGCCCCAGCATTTT.

The sample holds a few counts of this clonotype. CDR3 DNA sequence: TGTGCCAGCAGCTTAGCGAGGACCGAAGCCAGCGAGCAGTACTTC. Its translation: CASSLARTEASEQYF. The J gene is TRBJ2-7, the V gene TRBV7-9, with D unclear. This CDR3 is built from 15 residues. Trimming cost V 0 bases and J 6 bases, with 15 bases left between them. Per the germline V gene, CDR1 is SEHNR and CDR2 is FQNEAQ (reference sequence).